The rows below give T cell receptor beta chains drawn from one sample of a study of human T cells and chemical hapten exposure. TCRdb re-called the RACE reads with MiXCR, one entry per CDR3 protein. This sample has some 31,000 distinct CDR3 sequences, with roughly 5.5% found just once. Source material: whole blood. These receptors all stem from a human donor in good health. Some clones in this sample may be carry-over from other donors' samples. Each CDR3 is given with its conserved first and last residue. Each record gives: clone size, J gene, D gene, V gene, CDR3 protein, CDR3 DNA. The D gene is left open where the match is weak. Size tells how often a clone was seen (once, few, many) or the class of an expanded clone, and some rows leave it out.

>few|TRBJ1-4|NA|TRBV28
CASSLSGATTWEKLFF
TGTGCCAGCAGTCTCTCCGGGGCAACTACCTGGGAAAAACTGTTTTTT
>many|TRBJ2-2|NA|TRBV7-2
CASSLGGLGVNTGELFF
TGTGCCAGCAGCTTAGGTGGGCTAGGAGTCAACACCGGGGAGCTGTTTTTT
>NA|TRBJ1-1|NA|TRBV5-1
CASSLEEAMNTEAFF
TGCGCCAGCAGCCTTGAAGAGGCCATGAACACTGAAGCTTTCTTT
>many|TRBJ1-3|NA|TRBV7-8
CASSFQVSGNTIYF
TGTGCCAGCAGCTTCCAGGTCTCTGGAAACACCATATATTTT
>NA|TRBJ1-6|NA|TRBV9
CASSEGGPDAPLHF
TGTGCCAGCAGCGAGGGGGGACCCGACGCACCCCTCCACTTT
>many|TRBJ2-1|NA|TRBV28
CASSFPANRVGSYNEQFF
TGTGCCAGCAGTTTCCCCGCTAACAGGGTAGGTTCGTACAATGAGCAGTTCTTC
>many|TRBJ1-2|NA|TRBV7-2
CASSFGDPYYGYTF
TGTGCCAGCAGCTTTGGGGATCCTTACTATGGCTACACCTTC
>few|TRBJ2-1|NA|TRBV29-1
CSVEDLGNEQFF
TGCAGCGTTGAAGATCTGGGGAATGAGCAGTTCTTC
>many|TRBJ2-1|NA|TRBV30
CAGDQGEQFF
TGTGCCGGGGACCAGGGGGAGCAGTTCTTC
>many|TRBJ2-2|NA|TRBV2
CASGRGYPGELFF
TGTGCCAGCGGCAGGGGTTATCCCGGGGAGCTGTTTTTT
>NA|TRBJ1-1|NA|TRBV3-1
CASSSYNPIGTEAFF
TGTGCCAGCAGCTCTTATAACCCCATAGGCACTGAAGCTTTCTTT
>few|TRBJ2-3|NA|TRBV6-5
CASSVGRGGSKGNTQYF
TGTGCCAGCAGTGTTGGAAGGGGGGGGTCCAAGGGGAATACGCAGTATTTT
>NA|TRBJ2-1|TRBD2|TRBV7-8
CASSPSGGTYNEQFF
TGTGCCAGCAGCCCAAGCGGGGGTACCTACAATGAGCAGTTCTTC
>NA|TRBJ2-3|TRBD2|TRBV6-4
CASSEGLAGDTQYF
TGTGCCAGCAGTGAGGGACTAGCGGGAGATACGCAGTATTTT
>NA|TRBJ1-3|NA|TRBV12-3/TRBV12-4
CASSPHRAPGNTIYF
TGTGCCAGCAGTCCCCACAGGGCACCTGGAAACACCATATATTTT
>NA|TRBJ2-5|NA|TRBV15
CATSRGQAPQETQYF
TGTGCCACCAGCCGGGGGCAGGCCCCTCAAGAGACCCAGTACTTC
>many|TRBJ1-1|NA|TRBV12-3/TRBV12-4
CASSFLAGMNTEAFF
NA
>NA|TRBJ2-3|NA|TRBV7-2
CASSLVRGNRRDTQYF
TGTGCCAGCAGCTTAGTTCGCGGGAATAGGAGAGATACGCAGTATTTT
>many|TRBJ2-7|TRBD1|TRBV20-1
CSASQTGTGNLVLYF
TGCAGTGCTAGTCAAACCGGGACAGGGAATCTTGTTCTGTACTTC
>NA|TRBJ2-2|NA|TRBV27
CASSLSNRDTGELFF
TGTGCCAGCAGTTTAAGTAACAGGGATACCGGGGAGCTGTTTTTT
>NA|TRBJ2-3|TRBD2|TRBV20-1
CSACPQAGLAGGIDTQYF
TGCAGTGCTTGTCCCCAGGCGGGACTAGCGGGAGGGATAGATACGCAGTATTTT
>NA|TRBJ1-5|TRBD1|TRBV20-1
CSAREDREHQPQHF
TGCAGTGCTAGAGAGGACAGGGAGCATCAGCCCCAGCATTTT
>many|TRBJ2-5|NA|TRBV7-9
CASSLAHGRETQYF
TGTGCCAGCAGCTTAGCCCATGGGAGAGAGACCCAGTACTTC
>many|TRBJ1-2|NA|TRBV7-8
CASSLVPELYGYTF
TGTGCCAGCAGCTTAGTTCCCGAACTCTATGGCTACACCTTC
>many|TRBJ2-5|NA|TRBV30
CAWSSFYETQYF
TGTGCCTGGTCCTCGTTTTACGAGACCCAGTACTTC
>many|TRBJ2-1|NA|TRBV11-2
CASSRRGDSSYNEQFF
TGTGCCAGCAGCCGTCGCGGGGACAGTTCCTACAATGAGCAGTTCTTC
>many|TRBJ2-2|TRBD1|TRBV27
CASSPPTGTGGELFF
TGTGCCAGCAGTCCTCCGACAGGGACCGGCGGGGAGCTGTTTTTT
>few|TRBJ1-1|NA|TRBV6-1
CASRVGFTGITEAFF
TGTGCCAGCAGGGTAGGTTTCACAGGGATCACTGAAGCTTTCTTT
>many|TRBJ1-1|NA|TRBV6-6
CASSYQAATEAFF
TGTGCCAGCAGTTACCAAGCGGCCACTGAAGCTTTCTTT
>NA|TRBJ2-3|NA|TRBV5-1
CASSPTSGNYLLTDTQYF
TGCGCCAGCAGCCCAACATCGGGAAACTACCTTCTCACAGATACGCAGTATTTT
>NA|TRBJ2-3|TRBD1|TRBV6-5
CASSYIRGLGPDTQYF
TGTGCCAGCAGTTACATAAGGGGGCTGGGCCCAGATACGCAGTATTTT
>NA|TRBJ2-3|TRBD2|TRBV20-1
CSARTSFLADTQYF
TGCAGTGCACGGACTAGTTTTTTAGCAGATACGCAGTATTTT
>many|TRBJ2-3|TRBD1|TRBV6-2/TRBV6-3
CASSLGDRETDTQYF
TGTGCCAGCAGTTTAGGGGACAGGGAAACAGATACGCAGTATTTT
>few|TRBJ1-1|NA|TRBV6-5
CASSYDGNTEAFF
TGTGCCAGCAGTTATGACGGGAACACTGAAGCTTTCTTT
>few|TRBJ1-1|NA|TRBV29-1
CSVDTDEAFF
TGCAGCGTTGATACTGATGAAGCTTTCTTT
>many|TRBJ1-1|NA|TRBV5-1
CASSLMSLSQAFF
TGCGCCAGCAGCTTGATGAGTCTTTCCCAAGCTTTCTTT
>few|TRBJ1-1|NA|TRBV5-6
CASSLAVQALNTEAFF
TGTGCCAGCAGCTTGGCCGTGCAGGCGCTGAACACTGAAGCTTTCTTT
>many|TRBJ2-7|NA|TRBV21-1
CASSKGPGTPSYEQYF
TGTGCCAGCAGCAAGGGCCCCGGGACACCCTCCTACGAGCAGTACTTC
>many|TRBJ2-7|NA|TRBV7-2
CASSSYSVGAREQYF
TGTGCCAGCAGCTCATACTCCGTGGGGGCCCGCGAGCAGTACTTC
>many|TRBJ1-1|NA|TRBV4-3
CASSSVGTPQSAVLAFF
TGCGCCAGCTCTAGTGTGGGGACACCTCAGTCAGCGGTGTTAGCTTTCTTT
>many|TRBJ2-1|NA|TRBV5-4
CASSLGEYNEQFF
TGTGCCAGCAGCTTAGGGGAATACAATGAGCAGTTCTTC
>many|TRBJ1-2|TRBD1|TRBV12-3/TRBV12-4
CASSFRGTGNYGYTF
TGTGCCAGCAGTTTTAGGGGGACAGGGAACTATGGCTACACCTTC
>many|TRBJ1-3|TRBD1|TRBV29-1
CSVEEQGGYSGNTIYF
TGCAGCGTTGAAGAACAGGGGGGATACTCTGGAAACACCATATATTTT
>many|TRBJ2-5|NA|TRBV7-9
CASTTTYGEQETQYF
TGTGCCAGCACCACAACGTACGGCGAGCAAGAGACCCAGTACTTC
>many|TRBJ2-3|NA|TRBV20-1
CSARVGGEGTDTQYF
TGCAGTGCTAGAGTTGGCGGAGAGGGGACAGATACGCAGTATTTT